This T cell receptor beta chain emerged from a study of cytomegalovirus exposure and HLA in healthy donors. Study findings and constraints: It was reportedly the case that the classifier diagnosed cytomegalovirus status with high specificity and sensitivity. TCR beta sequences numbering some 17,000 were associated with HLA alleles at 0.05 false discovery rate in a later analysis. The dataset shows that most TCR sequences were rare, while some public TCRs occurred in many donors.

With regard to this clone: What it binds is not known.

V shed 3 bases, J shed 4 bases, and the junction held 5 bases outside the gene matches. Germline V gene sequence: CDR1 LNHDA, CDR2 SQIVND (reference sequence). The CDR3 spans 15 residues. With 60 Vbeta and 13 Jbeta primers, the PCR was carried out. The assay was immunoSEQ multiplex PCR, and TCRdb's table has in-frame clones only and misses some. The sample has under 250,000 clones; around 76% are singletons. This chain links TRBV19 with TRBJ2-1, with 8 bases identical to TRBD1. Sequenced material: PBMCs. The clonotype originates from a man younger than 30 in good health and CMV-seronegative. Here the CDR3 DNA reads TGTGCCAGTAGTATGGGGACAGGTTTATACAATGAGCAGTTCTTC. Translating it yields CASSMGTGLYNEQFF. The variable domain in full, with the rest retrieved from reference TRBV19 and TRBJ2-1, is DGGITQSPKYLFRKEGQNVTLSCEQNLNHDAMYWYRQDPGQGLRLIYYSQIVNDFQKGDIAEGYSVSREKKESFPLTVTSAQKNPTAFYLCASSMGTGLYNEQFFGPGTRLTVL.